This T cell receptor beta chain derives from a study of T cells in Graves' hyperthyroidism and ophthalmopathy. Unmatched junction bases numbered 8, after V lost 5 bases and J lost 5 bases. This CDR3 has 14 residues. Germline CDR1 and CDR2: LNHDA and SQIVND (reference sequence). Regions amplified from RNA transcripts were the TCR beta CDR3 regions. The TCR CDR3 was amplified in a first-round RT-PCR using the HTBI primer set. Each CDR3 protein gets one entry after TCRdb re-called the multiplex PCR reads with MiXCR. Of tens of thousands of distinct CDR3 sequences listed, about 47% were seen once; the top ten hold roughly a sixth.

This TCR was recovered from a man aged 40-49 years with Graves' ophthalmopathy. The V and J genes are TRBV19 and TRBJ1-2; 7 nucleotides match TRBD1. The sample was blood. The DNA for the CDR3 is TGTGCCAGTAGTCCTTTGGGGACAGCGTATGGCTACACCTTC. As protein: CASSPLGTAYGYTF.